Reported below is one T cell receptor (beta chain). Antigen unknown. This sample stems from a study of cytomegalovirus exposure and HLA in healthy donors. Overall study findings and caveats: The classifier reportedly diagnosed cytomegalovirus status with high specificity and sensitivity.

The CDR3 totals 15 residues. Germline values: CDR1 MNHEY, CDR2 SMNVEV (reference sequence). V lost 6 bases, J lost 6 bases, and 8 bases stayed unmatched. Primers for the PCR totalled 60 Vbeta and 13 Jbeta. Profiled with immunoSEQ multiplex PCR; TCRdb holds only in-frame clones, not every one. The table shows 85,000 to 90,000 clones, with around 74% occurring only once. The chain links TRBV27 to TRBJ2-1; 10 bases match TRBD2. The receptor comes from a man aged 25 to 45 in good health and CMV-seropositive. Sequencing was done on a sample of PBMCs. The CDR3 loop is CASSPRTSGANEQFF. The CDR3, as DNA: TGTGCCAGCAGCCCTAGGACTAGCGGAGCCAATGAGCAGTTCTTC.